A single sample is the source of the 19 T cell receptor beta chains below, sequenced in a study of blood T cell repertoires in COVID-19. Assay: immunoSEQ multiplex PCR; the TCRdb copy retains only in-frame clones and omits some. The sample gives around 250,000 clones, 86% of which show up once; about 2.2% is in the top ten. Sequencing was done on a sample of peripheral blood. The receptor set was obtained from a man under 40 who had recovered from COVID-19.

In this sample, this clone turned up a few times. The chain couples TRBV19 to TRBJ2-3, with no clear D. The CDR3 is 14 amino acids. Germline lookup yields CDR1 LNHDA and CDR2 SQIVND (reference sequence). V dropped 3 bases and J dropped 1 base, with 8 bases sitting between them. The CDR3 loop reads CASSMQSGTDTQYF. Written as DNA, the CDR3 is TGTGCCAGTAGTATGCAGTCCGGCACAGATACGCAGTATTTT.

This clone was detected only a few times. This chain connects TRBV4-2 to TRBJ2-4, with 13 bases aligning to TRBD2. CDR1 LGHNA and CDR2 YNFKEQ come from the germline V gene. CDR3 length equals 18 residues. The V and J ends lost 5 bases and 1 base, in that order; junction bases with no gene match: 8. Written as DNA, the CDR3 is TGTGCCAGCAGCTCTGGACTAGCGGGGGCCCCGGCCAAAAACATTCAGTACTTC. It codes for CASSSGLAGAPAKNIQYF.

The chain links TRBV5-8 to TRBJ2-7; D possibly corresponds to TRBD1 (6 bases). The CDR3 sequence is 14 residues long. CDR1 is SGHTS, CDR2 YDEGEE, per germline. V lost 3 bases, J lost 0 bases, and 10 bases lay in between. The CDR3 spells CASSWGRGSYEQYF. CDR3 coding DNA: TGTGCCAGCAGCTGGGGGCGCGGCTCCTACGAGCAGTACTTC. Full variable domain (missing parts from reference TRBV5-8 and TRBJ2-7): EAGVTQSPTHLIKTRGQQATLRCSPISGHTSVYWYQQALGLGLQFLLWYDEGEERNRGNFPPRFSGRQFPNYSSELNVNALELEDSALYLCASSWGRGSYEQYFGPGTRLTVT.

This clone has just a few counts. The chain recombines TRBV6-6 with TRBJ2-2, with D possibly matching TRBD1 (5 bases). This CDR3 is built from 16 residues. Trimming left V 2 bases short and J 1 base short, with 11 bases between. The V gene's germline CDR1 is MNHNY and CDR2 SVGAGI (reference sequence). The CDR3 DNA is TGTGCCAGCAGTTACGGACATGTACTGAACACCGGGGAGCTGTTTTTT. Amino acid sequence: CASSYGHVLNTGELFF.

This sequence joins TRBV7-2 and TRBJ2-2; unclear D gene. The CDR3 extends over 12 amino acids. Trimming pared 7 bases from V and 5 bases from J, leaving 8 bases between. Per germline, CDR1 SGHTA and CDR2 FQGNSA. CDR3 DNA: TGTGCCAGCAACATCCAAACCGGGGAGCTGTTTTTT. Its protein product is CASNIQTGELFF.

The chain has TRBV29-1 and TRBJ2-7; a weak D match, TRBD1 (6 bases). Germline CDR1 SQVTM, CDR2 ANQGSEA. Trimming stripped 6 bases from V and 2 bases from J, with 14 bases between. The CDR3 runs 13 residues. CDR3 DNA sequence: TGCAGCGTCGTGGACAGTAAACCCTACGAGCAGTACTTC. Protein sequence: CSVVDSKPYEQYF.

V is TRBV11-1 and J is TRBJ1-1; D is ambiguous. CDR3 size: 15 residues. The V end lost 3 bases, the J end lost 5 bases, and 16 bases lay between the germline ends. CDR1 and CDR2 (germline): SGHAT, FQDESV (reference sequence). The CDR3 reads CASSLPRLGRTEAFF. CDR3 coding DNA: TGTGCCAGCAGCTTGCCCAGGTTGGGTCGAACTGAAGCTTTCTTT.

Only a few counts were recorded for this clone. This sequence joins TRBV4-2 and TRBJ2-6; no definite D call. V was clipped by 0 bases and J by 1 base, with 10 bases between them. The CDR3 loop spans 17 amino acids. The germline V gene has CDR1 LGHNA and CDR2 YNFKEQ. CDR3 in amino acids: CASSQDEARSGANVLTF. DNA of the CDR3: TGTGCCAGCAGCCAAGATGAGGCAAGATCTGGGGCCAACGTCCTGACTTTC.

The chain has TRBV2 and TRBJ2-7; D perhaps matches TRBD2 (6 bases). The CDR3 is made up of 12 amino acids. Germline lookup yields CDR1 SNHLY and CDR2 FYNNEI. The V and J ends lost 11 bases and 4 bases respectively, with 15 bases between them. CDR3: CAGGNEGYEQYF. DNA of the CDR3: TGTGCCGGAGGGAATGAGGGGTACGAGCAGTACTTC.

The chain employs TRBV6-1 and TRBJ1-6; 9 bases map to TRBD1. CDR1 is MNHNS, CDR2 SASEGT, per germline. The V segment lost 3 bases and the J segment 6 bases; nucleotides outside the gene matches: 9. The CDR3 consists of 17 residues. CDR3 residues: CASSDYPKGQGNSPLHF. CDR3 sequence (DNA): TGTGCCAGCAGTGACTACCCCAAGGGACAGGGTAATTCACCCCTCCACTTT.

V and J are TRBV27 and TRBJ1-2; D is perhaps TRBD1 (5 bases). This CDR3 comprises 14 residues. Germline V gene lookup returns CDR1 MNHEY and CDR2 SMNVEV (reference sequence). V was cut by 4 bases and J by 4 bases, with 13 bases left in between. The CDR3 DNA reads TGTGCCAGCAGTTGGATAGGGCAGGGCTATGGCTACACCTTC. Its protein product is CASSWIGQGYGYTF.

The CDR3 bases are TGTGCCAGCAGCGTAGCGGAGCGGGGGGGCTGGGAGACCCAGTACTTC. Amino acids: CASSVAERGGWETQYF. The rearrangement joins TRBV9 to TRBJ2-5, with 10 bases fitting TRBD2. The CDR3 extends over 16 amino acids. CDR1 and CDR2 (germline): SGDLS, YYNGEE. Germline trimming cut 0 bases from V and 5 bases from J; bases unmatched to any gene: 7.

This clone was detected only once. The chain links TRBV27 to TRBJ2-3; no firm D call. Germline V lookup: CDR1 MNHEY, CDR2 SMNVEV (reference sequence). Trimming removed 5 bases from V and 5 bases from J, with 5 bases in between. The CDR3 length is 11 residues. CDR3 sequence (DNA): TGTGCCAGCAGTCGCGAAGATACGCAGTATTTT. Protein sequence: CASSREDTQYF.

J is TRBJ2-7 and V is TRBV19, with a weak D call TRBD1 (6 bases). The V end lost 4 bases, the J end lost 4 bases, and 20 bases lay between the germline ends. This CDR3 comprises 16 residues. Germline V gene data show CDR1 as LNHDA and CDR2 as SQIVND (reference sequence). Here the CDR3 DNA reads TGTGCCAGTAGTAGTCAAAGGGACACTCTGCGGTACGAGCAGTACTTC. This codes for CASSSQRDTLRYEQYF.

The chain employs TRBV5-1 and TRBJ2-5; 10 positions match TRBD1. The V gene end was trimmed by 5 bases and the J gene end by 5 bases; junction bases not matched to a gene: 6. The germline gives CDR1 SGHRS, CDR2 YFSETQ. This CDR3 comprises 14 residues. The CDR3 DNA follows: TGCGCCAGCAGTACGACAGGGGGCGAGGAGACCCAGTACTTC. Translating it yields CASSTTGGEETQYF. The whole variable domain, remainder taken from reference TRBV5-1 and TRBJ2-5, is KAGVTQTPRYLIKTRGQQVTLSCSPISGHRSVSWYQQTPGQGLQFLFEYFSETQRNKGNFPGRFSGRQFSNSRSEMNVSTLELGDSALYLCASSTTGGEETQYFGPGTRLLVL.

V usage is TRBV25-1 and J usage is TRBJ2-5; 8 bases are a match to TRBD2. V lost 3 bases, J lost 2 bases, and 8 bases stayed unmatched. The CDR3 has 16 residues. In germline, CDR1 is MGHDK, CDR2 SYGVNS. Here the CDR3 reads CASSDREGPDQETQYF. DNA of the CDR3: TGTGCCAGCAGTGATCGGGAGGGGCCGGATCAAGAGACCCAGTACTTC.

The sample holds one count of this clone. J is TRBJ1-4 and V is TRBV4-3; D remains ambiguous. The CDR3 loop spans 12 amino acids. The germline V and J ends were trimmed by 5 bases and 8 bases, with 9 bases remaining between them. CDR1 is LGHNA, CDR2 YSLEER, per germline. The CDR3 sequence is CASSSRNEKLFF. The CDR3 DNA sequence: TGCGCCAGCAGCTCCAGGAACGAAAAACTGTTTTTT.

CDR3 in amino acids: CASSQDPASGGAETQYF. The CDR3, as DNA: TGCGCCAGCAGCCAAGATCCGGCTAGCGGGGGGGCTGAGACCCAGTACTTC. The chain uses TRBV4-1 and TRBJ2-5; 12 bases are a match to TRBD2. Trimming cost V 0 bases and J 5 bases; bases outside gene matches: 7. The CDR3 loop spans 17 amino acids. Germline V lookup: CDR1 MGHRA, CDR2 YSYEKL.

V and J are TRBV7-2 and TRBJ2-7; D may be TRBD2 (6 bases). The CDR3 is 15 amino acids. The V end was cut by 5 bases, the J end by 4 bases, with 18 bases between. From germline, CDR1 is SGHTA and CDR2 FQGNSA. The CDR3 protein is CASSPLGAGIYEQYF. CDR3 in DNA: TGTGCCAGCAGCCCCCTTGGGGCGGGGATTTACGAGCAGTACTTC. Using reference TRBV7-2 and TRBJ2-7 for the parts outside the CDR3, the full variable domain is GAGVSQSPSNKVTEKGKDVELRCDPISGHTALYWYRQSLGQGLEFLIYFQGNSAPDKSGLPSDRFSAERTGGSVSTLTIQRTQQEDSAVYLCASSPLGAGIYEQYFGPGTRLTVT.